The source of this T cell receptor (beta chain) is a study of blood T cell repertoires in COVID-19. The repertoire was sequenced with immunoSEQ multiplex PCR; TCRdb's copy has only in-frame clones and lacks some. The table lists roughly 91,000 clones, over 60% of them singletons. Germline loops: CDR1 SGHTS, CDR2 YDEGEE. The CDR3 runs 15 residues. V lost 4 bases, J lost 4 bases, and 10 bases stayed unmatched. This sequence joins TRBV5-8 and TRBJ1-2, with 7 bases matching TRBD1. Sequenced sample: peripheral blood. This sequence was found in a man between 65 and 85 years old with acute or convalescent COVID-19. CDR3 amino acids: CASSPADRVLYGYTF. CDR3 nucleotide sequence: TGTGCCAGCAGCCCCGCCGACAGGGTGCTCTATGGCTACACCTTC. The complete variable domain, with remaining parts taken from reference TRBV5-8 and TRBJ1-2, reads EAGVTQSPTHLIKTRGQQATLRCSPISGHTSVYWYQQALGLGLQFLLWYDEGEERNRGNFPPRFSGRQFPNYSSELNVNALELEDSALYLCASSPADRVLYGYTFGSGTRLTVV.